Below are 15 T cell receptor beta chains sequenced from a single sample in a study of blood T cell repertoires in COVID-19. The assay was immunoSEQ multiplex PCR, and TCRdb's table has in-frame clones only and misses some. The sample has about 100,000 clones; just under 80% are singletons. Sequenced input: peripheral blood. All receptors come from a woman in her 70s with acute or convalescent COVID-19.

Note on this clone: One end of the junction fails to match germline, which may point to a read error. The chain joins TRBV13 to TRBJ2-7, with a possible D match to TRBD1 (6 bases). The CDR3 length is 17 residues. The V gene's germline CDR1 is PRHDT and CDR2 FYEKMQ (reference sequence). The CDR3 sequence: CASTLYTRGMGSYEQYF. CDR3 bases: TGTGCCAGCACCTTATATACCAGGGGAATGGGCTCCTACGAGCAGTACTTC.

The genes are TRBV6-1 and TRBJ1-5; D call uncertain. Germline lookup yields CDR1 MNHNS and CDR2 SASEGT. There are 15 residues in the CDR3. Trimming pared 2 bases from V and 0 bases from J, leaving 8 bases between. This CDR3 is CASSELGVSNQPQHF. CDR3 DNA sequence: TGTGCCAGCAGTGAACTAGGAGTTAGCAATCAGCCCCAGCATTTT.

This clone was detected a few times. The chain recombines TRBV7-3 with TRBJ2-1, with 9 positions matching TRBD2. The CDR3 covers 15 residues. Germline values: CDR1 SGHTA, CDR2 FQGTGA. Trimming took 11 bases from V and 6 from J; bases not matched to a gene: 14. CDR3 in amino acids: CASTPTGGGANEQFF. The CDR3 nucleotides read TGTGCCTCAACCCCCACTGGCGGGGGGGCCAATGAGCAGTTCTTC. Full variable domain (remainder filled in from reference TRBV7-3 and TRBJ2-1): GAGVSQTPSNKVTEKGKYVELRCDPISGHTALYWYRQSLGQGPEFLIYFQGTGAADDSGLPNDRFFAVRPEGSVSTLKIQRTERGDSAVYLCASTPTGGGANEQFFGPGTRLTVL.

The chain combines TRBV18 with TRBJ1-1; TRBD1 aligns across 7 bases. The CDR3 consists of 14 residues. V was clipped by 3 bases and J by 4 bases; unmatched bases: 5. Germline V CDR1 and CDR2: KGHSH, LQKENI. The DNA for the CDR3 is TGTGCCAGCTCACCGCAACAGGGGAGCACTGAAGCTTTCTTT. This translates into CASSPQQGSTEAFF.

The genes are TRBV4-3 and TRBJ2-3, with TRBD1 as a possible D gene (5 bases). Germline assignment: CDR1 LGHNA and CDR2 YSLEER. Between the trimmed V and J ends, which lost 0 bases and 4 bases, there was a span of 11 bases. The CDR3 is 15 residues long. CDR3 protein: CASSQEWQGPDTQYF. For the CDR3, the DNA is TGCGCCAGCAGCCAAGAGTGGCAGGGCCCAGATACGCAGTATTTT.

In nucleotides, the CDR3 is TGTGCCAGTAGCTTCGGACAGCCGAACACTGAAGCTTTCTTT. As protein: CASSFGQPNTEAFF. The rearrangement uses TRBV19 and TRBJ1-1; D perhaps matches TRBD1 (6 bases). Trimming shortened V by 6 bases and J by 1 base, and 12 bases separated the two germline ends. There are 14 residues in the CDR3. Germline assignment: CDR1 LNHDA and CDR2 SQIVND (reference sequence).

V and J are TRBV30 and TRBJ2-3, with 10 bases matching TRBD2. V was pared by 5 bases and J by 4 bases, with 6 bases of the junction left unmatched. This CDR3 is built from 14 residues. Germline CDR1 GTSNPN, CDR2 SVGIG (reference sequence). The CDR3 DNA follows: TGTGCCTGGGCCCCGGGACTAGCGTCAGATACGCAGTATTTT. The encoded protein is CAWAPGLASDTQYF.

The V and J genes are TRBV4-1 and TRBJ2-7; D may be TRBD2 (5 bases). Trimming stripped 1 base from V and 2 bases from J, with 12 bases between. This CDR3 has 15 amino acids. CDR1 and CDR2 (germline): MGHRA, YSYEKL. The CDR3 sequence: CASSQGLWGAYEQYF. DNA of the CDR3: TGCGCCAGCAGCCAAGGACTTTGGGGAGCCTACGAGCAGTACTTC.

The J gene is TRBJ1-1, the V gene TRBV6-6; 11 bases are a match to TRBD1. The J segment lost 6 bases and the V segment lost 6 bases, leaving 9 bases of the junction unmatched. CDR3 length: 15 amino acids. Germline values: CDR1 MNHNY, CDR2 SVGAGI (reference sequence). DNA of the CDR3: TGTGCCAGCAGCTATGGGACAGGGGGTCTCTCTGAAGCTTTCTTT. Its protein is CASSYGTGGLSEAFF.

This rearrangement joins TRBV14 to TRBJ2-5, with 7 bases fitting TRBD1. Germline trimming cut 1 base from V and 0 bases from J; bases unmatched to any gene: 11. The length of the CDR3 is 18 residues. Germline V gene sequence: CDR1 SGHDN, CDR2 FVKESK. CDR3 in amino acids: CASSQGPGQARYQETQYF. The CDR3, as DNA: TGTGCCAGCAGCCAAGGTCCCGGACAGGCTCGGTACCAAGAGACCCAGTACTTC.

The V call is TRBV19, the J call TRBJ1-6; 7 nucleotides line up with TRBD1. The trim removed 8 bases at V and 6 bases at J, leaving 10 bases unmatched. The CDR3 spans 15 residues. From germline, CDR1 is LNHDA and CDR2 SQIVND (reference sequence). Written as DNA, the CDR3 is TGTGCCAGTTCGATGACAGGGAATAGTAATTCACCCCTCCACTTT. Protein: CASSMTGNSNSPLHF.

In this sample, this clone turned up once. The chain uses TRBV11-3 and TRBJ1-1, with D unclear. The CDR3 has 13 amino acids. Trimming stripped 2 bases from V and 3 bases from J, with 7 bases between. Germline V gene data show CDR1 as SGHNT and CDR2 as YENEEA. In DNA form, the CDR3 reads TGTGCCAGCAGCTTATTCTCGGACACTGAAGCTTTCTTT. Translated: CASSLFSDTEAFF.

V and J are TRBV5-1 and TRBJ1-1; D is unresolved. In germline, CDR1 is SGHRS, CDR2 YFSETQ. The CDR3 totals 12 residues. The V gene lost 0 bases and the J gene lost 7 bases, with 7 bases spanning the gap. CDR3 nucleotide sequence: TGCGCCAGCAGCTTGGACCTAAGTGAAGCTTTCTTT. This sequence encodes CASSLDLSEAFF.

The V and J genes are TRBV25-1 and TRBJ1-2; D is perhaps TRBD1 (5 bases). The CDR3 covers 13 residues. Trimming removed 4 bases from V and 4 bases from J, with 10 bases in between. The V gene's germline CDR1 is MGHDK and CDR2 SYGVNS. CDR3 DNA: TGTGCCAGCAGTGGAAACAGGCCCTATGGCTACACCTTC. Its translation: CASSGNRPYGYTF.

The chain recombines TRBV29-1 with TRBJ1-1; 7 bases are a match to TRBD1. The V and J ends lost 4 bases and 5 bases, in that order; junction bases with no gene match: 4. CDR1 and CDR2 (germline): SQVTM, ANQGSEA. The length of the CDR3 is 12 residues. CDR3 region: CSVVGGSTEAFF. CDR3 coding DNA: TGCAGCGTTGTAGGGGGCTCAACTGAAGCTTTCTTT.